Listed below are T cell receptor beta chains from one sample, sequenced in a study of T-cell memory formation after mild COVID-19. TCRdb recomputed calls from the 5' RACE reads with MiXCR, one row per CDR3 protein. Of around 50,000 distinct CDR3 sequences in the sample, 27% were seen once. Sequencing input: PBMCs or a T cell subset sorted from them (not recorded which). The source is a man aged 18 to 30 who had mild COVID-19 (a few samples of this study predate the infection). Cell type and time point are not known. Both conserved end residues are part of each CDR3. A D gene is named only where the DNA matches it firmly. The size field is filled for only some rows; it gives once, few, many or a size class.

.	TRBV25-1	TRBD1	TRBJ1-1	TGTGCCAGCAGTCCAAGACAGGGCTTGAACACTGAAGCTTTCTTT	CASSPRQGLNTEAFF
many	TRBV12-3/TRBV12-4	.	TRBJ1-1	TGTGCCAGCAGTTTGGGCCCCAACACTGAAGCTTTCTTT	CASSLGPNTEAFF
few	TRBV12-3/TRBV12-4	.	TRBJ1-2	TGTGCCAGCAGTTTAGACGGGCCTCGTGGCTACACCTTC	CASSLDGPRGYTF
.	TRBV12-3/TRBV12-4	.	TRBJ1-1	TGTGCCAGCAGTTTCACGAGAGGGGAAGCTTTCTTT	CASSFTRGEAFF
.	TRBV6-5	TRBD1	TRBJ1-2	TGTGCCAGCAGCTATGCACAGGGGATACTGGGAGGCTACACCTTC	CASSYAQGILGGYTF
few	TRBV19	TRBD1	TRBJ2-7	TGTGCCAGTAGTCCCGGGACAGAAGTCTACGAGCAGTACTTC	CASSPGTEVYEQYF
few	TRBV14	TRBD2	TRBJ2-3	TGTGCCAGCAGCCCTCTAGCGGTGACAGATACGCAGTATTTT	CASSPLAVTDTQYF
few	TRBV2	.	TRBJ1-6	TGTGCCAGCAGTGAAGTACGCGGGACACCCCATAATTCACCCCTCCACTTT	CASSEVRGTPHNSPLHF
few	TRBV7-9	TRBD2	TRBJ2-7	TGTGCCAGCATTCTAACTAGCGGGGGGTCCTACGAGCAGTACTTC	CASILTSGGSYEQYF
.	TRBV24-1	.	TRBJ2-5	TGTGCCACCAGTGATTTGGTTTCAGGCCCGGCAGGAGAGACCCAGTACTTC	CATSDLVSGPAGETQYF
.	TRBV11-3	.	TRBJ1-1	TGTGCCAGCAGTCCAACGGGGAACACTGAAGCTTTCTTT	CASSPTGNTEAFF
.	TRBV4-1	.	TRBJ2-5	TGCGCCAGCAGCCAAGCCGTTTCAGGGTGGGAAGAGACCCAGTACTTC	CASSQAVSGWEETQYF
.	TRBV7-9	.	TRBJ2-1	TGTGCCAGCAGCTTAGCAGCTGAGCAGTTCTTC	CASSLAAEQFF
few	TRBV5-6	.	TRBJ2-2	TGTGCCAGCAGCTTCCCTAACACCGGGGAGCTGTTTTTT	CASSFPNTGELFF
.	TRBV2	.	TRBJ1-6	TGTGCCAGCAGTGATGAGAAAGCGAATTCACCCCTCCACTTT	CASSDEKANSPLHF
.	TRBV2	.	TRBJ2-2	TGTGCCAGCAATGACGGGCCTGCCTCGAACACCGGGGAGCTGTTTTTT	CASNDGPASNTGELFF
.	TRBV7-6	.	TRBJ2-7	TGTGCCAGCAGCTCCACTAAGCGATCCTACGAGCAGTACTTC	CASSSTKRSYEQYF
few	TRBV6-5	.	TRBJ2-7	TGTGCCAGCAGCCACTTGTGGGGAAACTACGAGCAGTACTTC	CASSHLWGNYEQYF
few	TRBV7-7	.	TRBJ2-2	TGTGCTAGCAGCTTATTAGGGAACACCGGGGAGCTGTTTTTT	CASSLLGNTGELFF
.	TRBV6-2/TRBV6-3	.	TRBJ1-5	TGTGCCAGCAGTTACGGGGTGCGAAGCAATCAGCCCCAGCATTTT	CASSYGVRSNQPQHF
medium-sized	TRBV12-3/TRBV12-4	.	TRBJ2-1	TGTGCCAGCAGTACGCAAGGCCCGGGGAATGAGCAGTTCTTC	CASSTQGPGNEQFF
few	TRBV4-1	.	TRBJ2-3	TGCGCCAGCAGCCAAGTCTCAGGGGCCCAGGATACGCAGTATTTT	CASSQVSGAQDTQYF
many	TRBV5-1	.	TRBJ2-4	TGCGCCAGCAGCATCCTAGGGGCCGGAGGAGACATTCAGTACTTC	CASSILGAGGDIQYF
.	TRBV12-3/TRBV12-4	.	TRBJ1-6	TGTGCCAGCAGGGAGGACAGCCCTTACTATAATTCACCCCTCCACTTT	CASREDSPYYNSPLHF
.	TRBV2	.	TRBJ1-2	TGTGCCAGCAGTGAATTTAAGGGCGCGCTAGCTAACTATGGCTACACCTTC	CASSEFKGALANYGYTF
.	TRBV4-3	.	TRBJ1-4	TGCGCCAGCAGCCAAGCGGATATAGGACAGCCGGCAAAACTGTTTTTT	CASSQADIGQPAKLFF
few	TRBV4-1	.	TRBJ1-1	TGCGCCAGCAGCCAAGCCCCTTGGGGGGCGTCTTTCTTT	CASSQAPWGASFF
few	TRBV9	.	TRBJ2-7	TGTGCCAGCAGCGAGACCCCGGCAAGCTCCTACGAGCAGTACTTC	CASSETPASSYEQYF
few	TRBV23-1	.	TRBJ2-2	TGCGCCAGCAGGACTATAGCCCAGGGTACCACCGGGGAGCTGTTTTTT	CASRTIAQGTTGELFF
.	TRBV7-8	TRBD1	TRBJ1-2	TGTGCCAGCAGCCCCTCCGGGACAGGGCCTGGCTACACCTTC	CASSPSGTGPGYTF
.	TRBV20-1	TRBD2	TRBJ2-2	TGCAGTGCTAGGCTGACTAGCGGGGGGACCGGGGAGCTGTTTTTT	CSARLTSGGTGELFF
few	TRBV5-6	TRBD1	TRBJ2-7	TGTGCCAGCAGCCCAACCGGGACAGGGCTCTACGAGCAGTACTTC	CASSPTGTGLYEQYF
.	TRBV29-1	.	TRBJ2-2	TGCAGCGCCATTTGGAGGGAGCAAAGGGAGCTGTTTTTT	CSAIWREQRELFF
.	TRBV29-1	.	TRBJ2-2	TGCAGCGCAGGGGACGGCAACACCGGGGAGCTGTTTTTT	CSAGDGNTGELFF
few	TRBV4-1	.	TRBJ2-5	TGCGCCAGCAGCCAAGATAGAGGACAGTGGGAGGCCCAGTACTTC	CASSQDRGQWEAQYF
.	TRBV4-1	TRBD1	TRBJ2-1	TGCGCCAGCAGCCTGACTCGACAGGGTGGATCCTACAATGAGCAGTTCTTC	CASSLTRQGGSYNEQFF
.	TRBV29-1	.	TRBJ2-3	TGCAGCGTTGAAGATCGTGGGGGGAGCACAGATACGCAGTATTTT	CSVEDRGGSTDTQYF
.	TRBV4-1	TRBD1	TRBJ2-1	TGCGCCAGCAGCCAAGTTTTTGGACAGGTACAAAGTGAGCAGTTCTTC	CASSQVFGQVQSEQFF
few	TRBV24-1	TRBD2	TRBJ2-1	TGTGCCACCAGGCCGGGACTAGCGGGGGGGTGGGATGAGCAGTTCTTC	CATRPGLAGGWDEQFF
.	TRBV4-3	.	TRBJ2-7	TGCGCCAGCAGCCCCAGTGTCGCGGGGCCCTACGAGCAGTACTTC	CASSPSVAGPYEQYF
few	TRBV7-3	.	TRBJ2-3	TGTGCCAGCAGCTTATCCGGCAGGAGCAGAGATACGCAGTATTTT	CASSLSGRSRDTQYF